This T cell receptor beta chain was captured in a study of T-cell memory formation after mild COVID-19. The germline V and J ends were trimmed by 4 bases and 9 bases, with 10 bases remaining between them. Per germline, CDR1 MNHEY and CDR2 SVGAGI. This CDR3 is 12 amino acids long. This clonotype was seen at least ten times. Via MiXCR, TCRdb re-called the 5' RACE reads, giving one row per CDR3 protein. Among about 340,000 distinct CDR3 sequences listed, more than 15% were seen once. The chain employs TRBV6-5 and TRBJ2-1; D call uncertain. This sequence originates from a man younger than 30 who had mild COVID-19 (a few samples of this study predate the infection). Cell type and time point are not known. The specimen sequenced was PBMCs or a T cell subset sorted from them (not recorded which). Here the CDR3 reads CASSSRPGEQFF. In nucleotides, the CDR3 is TGTGCCAGCAGTTCCCGACCTGGTGAGCAGTTCTTC.